What follows are 4 T cell receptor beta chains derived from one specimen sequenced in a study of persistence of HIV-infected CD4 T cells. Anti-CD3/anti-CD28 beads served as a nonspecific positive control stimulus. Responding CD4+ T cells were sorted by upregulation of both CD40 ligand and CD69. Their antigens remain unidentified. The immunoSEQ assay was version 4, run in survey mode. TCRdb keeps only in-frame clones here, not all; method: immunoSEQ multiplex PCR. The sample lists about 43,000 clones, roughly 90% occurring once. This specimen consisted of CD4+ T cells sorted from PBMCs after approximately 19-hour stimulation, obtained from a patient who received antiretroviral therapy. These receptors all stem from an adult man with HIV who was CMV-seropositive.

CDR3 protein: CASSLPQLRGEKLFF. As DNA, the CDR3 is TGTGCCAGCAGCCTACCCCAGCTACGAGGTGAAAAACTGTTTTTT. The chain joins TRBV28 to TRBJ1-4, with D hard to call. The CDR3 covers 15 residues. V lost 6 bases to trimming and J lost 7 bases, with 18 bases between them. The germline V gene encodes CDR1 MDHEN and CDR2 SYDVKM.

The chain carries TRBV6-1 and TRBJ2-1; a weak D match, TRBD1 (6 bases). Trimming removed 3 bases from V and 4 bases from J, with 16 bases in between. This CDR3 spans 16 amino acids. Germline CDR1 is MNHNS and CDR2 is SASEGT. CDR3 DNA sequence: TGTGCCAGCAGTGACGATACCGGGACACGATACAATGAGCAGTTCTTC. Translation: CASSDDTGTRYNEQFF.

V and J are TRBV12-3 or TRBV12-4 and TRBJ1-2; the D is unclear. V lost 6 bases and J 6 bases, leaving 11 bases between the germline ends. The CDR3 extends over 12 amino acids. The chain's CDR3 is CASRASLDGYTF. DNA for the CDR3: TGTGCCAGCAGAGCGTCGTTGGATGGCTACACCTTC.

The chain combines TRBV6-5 with TRBJ1-3; D gene unclear. The germline CDR1 and CDR2 sequences are MNHEY and SVGAGI. V dropped 6 bases and J dropped 0 bases, with 9 bases sitting between them. The CDR3 covers 14 residues. The CDR3 bases are TGTGCCAGCAGGGACTGGAGCTCTGGAAACACCATATATTTT. Translating gives CASRDWSSGNTIYF.